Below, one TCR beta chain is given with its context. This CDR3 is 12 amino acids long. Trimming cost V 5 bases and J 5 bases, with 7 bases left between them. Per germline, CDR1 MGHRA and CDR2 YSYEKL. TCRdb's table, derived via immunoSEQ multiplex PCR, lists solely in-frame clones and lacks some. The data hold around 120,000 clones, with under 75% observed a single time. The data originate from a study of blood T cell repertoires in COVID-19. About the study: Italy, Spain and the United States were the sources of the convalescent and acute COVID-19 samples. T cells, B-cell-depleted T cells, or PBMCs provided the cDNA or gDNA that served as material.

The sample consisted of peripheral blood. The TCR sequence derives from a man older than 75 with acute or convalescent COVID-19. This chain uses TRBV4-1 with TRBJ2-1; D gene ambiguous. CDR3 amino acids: CASSFTHNEQFF. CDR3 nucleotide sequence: TGCGCCAGCAGCTTCACTCACAATGAGCAGTTCTTC.